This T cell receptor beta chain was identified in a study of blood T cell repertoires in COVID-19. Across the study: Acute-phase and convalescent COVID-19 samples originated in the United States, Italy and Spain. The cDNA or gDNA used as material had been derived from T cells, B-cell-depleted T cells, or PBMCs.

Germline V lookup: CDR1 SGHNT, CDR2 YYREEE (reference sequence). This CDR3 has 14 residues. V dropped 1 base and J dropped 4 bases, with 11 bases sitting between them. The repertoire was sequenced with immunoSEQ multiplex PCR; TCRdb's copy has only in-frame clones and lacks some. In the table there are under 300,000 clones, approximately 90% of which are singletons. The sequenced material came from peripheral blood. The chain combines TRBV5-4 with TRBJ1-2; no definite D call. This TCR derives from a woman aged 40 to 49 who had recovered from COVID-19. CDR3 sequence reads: CASSLSAASYGYTF. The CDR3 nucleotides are TGTGCCAGCAGCTTGTCGGCAGCTAGCTATGGCTACACCTTC.